These 26 T cell receptor beta chains were sequenced from one sample in a study. Method: immunoSEQ multiplex PCR; TCRdb's copy keeps in-frame clones and lacks some. Among some 48,000 clones listed, 85% to 95% were seen once. The specimen was PBMCs. The receptors were sampled from a man aged 40-49 years with rheumatoid arthritis.

The V call is TRBV19, the J call TRBJ2-4, with D perhaps TRBD1 or TRBD2 (6 bases each). The CDR3 is 17 amino acids. Germline CDR1 is LNHDA and CDR2 is SQIVND (reference sequence). Trimming left V 5 bases short and J 7 bases short, with 24 bases between. In nucleotides, the CDR3 is TGTGCCAGTAGTTATCAGGCCAAGGGGGGAAAAGTGAACATTCAGTACTTC. Protein sequence: CASSYQAKGGKVNIQYF.

J is TRBJ2-5 and V is TRBV18; D call uncertain. This CDR3 comprises 13 residues. V lost 2 bases and J 1 base, leaving 5 bases between the germline ends. Germline V gene lookup returns CDR1 KGHSH and CDR2 LQKENI. CDR3 residues: CASSPGIQETQYF. CDR3 nucleotide sequence: TGTGCCAGCTCACCAGGGATCCAAGAGACCCAGTACTTC.

CDR3 coding DNA: TGTGCCAGCAGCTCCAACCTGGGGAATGAGCAGTTCTTC. Protein sequence: CASSSNLGNEQFF. This chain links TRBV5-5 with TRBJ2-1; D gene unclear. This CDR3 comprises 13 residues. Germline-derived CDR1 and CDR2 are SGHKS and YYEKEE (reference sequence). V was pared by 3 bases and J by 7 bases, with 11 bases between.

This clone counts as medium-sized (0.01 to 0.1%). This chain links TRBV7-9 with TRBJ2-5; D uncertain. V lost 5 bases, J lost 4 bases, and 11 bases lay in between. The CDR3 extends over 13 amino acids. Germline V gives CDR1 SEHNR, CDR2 FQNEAQ (reference sequence). The CDR3 DNA reads TGTGCCAGCAGCCCTAGATTAGGAGAGACCCAGTACTTC. Translated, it gives CASSPRLGETQYF. The full variable domain, rest sourced from reference TRBV7-9 and TRBJ2-5, is DTGVSQNPRHKITKRGQNVTFRCDPISEHNRLYWYRQTLGQGPEFLTYFQNEAQLEKSRLLSDRFSAERPKGSFSTLEIQRTEQGDSAMYLCASSPRLGETQYFGPGTRLLVL.

CDR3 loop: CAISGEITDTQYF. For the CDR3, the DNA is TGTGCCATCAGTGGGGAAATTACAGATACGCAGTATTTT. The V and J genes are TRBV10-3 and TRBJ2-3; no clear D gene. The CDR3 extends over 13 amino acids. Germline-derived CDR1 and CDR2 are ENHRY and SYGVKD. V was clipped by 4 bases and J by 3 bases, with 8 bases between them.

The chain is built from TRBV3-1 (or the pseudogene TRBV3-2) and TRBJ2-7; 7 bases line up with TRBD1. V lost 4 bases, J lost 2 bases, and 5 bases stayed unmatched. Germline CDR1 and CDR2: LGHDT and YNNKEL (reference sequence). The CDR3 spans 14 residues. The CDR3 DNA follows: TGTGCCAGCAGCCGATACAGGGGTCCCTACGAGCAGTACTTC. As protein: CASSRYRGPYEQYF.

The rearrangement uses TRBV21-1 and TRBJ1-6; TRBD1 is the table's D call and was not checked against the DNA. TRBV21-1 is classified as a pseudogene. The CDR3 length is 16 residues. This CDR3 reads CASSKRDRGDNSPLHF. CDR3 nucleotides: TGTGCCAGCAGCAAAAGGGACAGGGGAGACAATTCACCCCTCCACTTT.

The rearrangement joins TRBV5-1 to TRBJ2-7, with 7 positions matching TRBD1. Trimming removed 0 bases from V and 2 bases from J; junction bases left unmatched: 5. Looked up from germline, CDR1 is SGHRS and CDR2 is YFSETQ. This CDR3 region has 15 residues. CDR3 sequence (DNA): TGCGCCAGCAGCTTGGAGCCCCAGGGGGCCTACGAGCAGTACTTC. This codes for CASSLEPQGAYEQYF.

The sample holds a few counts of this clone. The chain joins TRBV6-6 to TRBJ2-7; 7 nucleotides line up with TRBD1. Germline trimming cut 8 bases from V and 4 bases from J; bases unmatched to any gene: 14. The CDR3 totals 15 residues. Per the germline V gene, CDR1 is MNHNY and CDR2 is SVGAGI (reference sequence). The DNA of the CDR3 is TGTGCCAGCCAAGTTACCACCGGGACAGAATACGAGCAGTACTTC. Translation gives CASQVTTGTEYEQYF.

This rearrangement joins TRBV7-9 to TRBJ2-1; 10 bases map to TRBD1. CDR1 is SEHNR, CDR2 FQNEAQ, per germline (reference sequence). The CDR3 runs 14 residues. V trimming: 5 bases; J trimming: 5 bases; junction bases outside the gene matches: 3. The CDR3 DNA reads TGTGCCAGCAGCCCCGACAGGGGGCACAATGAGCAGTTCTTC. Its translation is CASSPDRGHNEQFF.

The rearrangement uses TRBV5-8 and TRBJ2-1, with 10 bases matching TRBD2. Germline V gives CDR1 SGHTS, CDR2 YDEGEE. The length of the CDR3 is 15 residues. J lost 7 bases, V lost 4 bases, and 8 bases had no gene match. CDR3 bases: TGTGCCAGCAGCCCCTCTAGCGGGAGCGGGAATGAGCAGTTCTTC. This translates into CASSPSSGSGNEQFF.

The CDR3 DNA sequence: TGTGCCAGCAGCCAAGCCGGGACAGAGCTGATCTATGGCTACACCTTC. It is translated as CASSQAGTELIYGYTF. V usage is TRBV7-2 and J usage is TRBJ1-2; 7 bases map to TRBD1. V gave up 5 bases and J gave up 4 bases; unmatched junction bases: 13. Germline V gives CDR1 SGHTA, CDR2 FQGNSA. The CDR3 length is 16 residues.

This clone showed up just once. The V call is TRBV5-4, the J call TRBJ2-2, with 16 positions matching TRBD2. The CDR3 runs to 17 residues. The V gene's germline CDR1 is SGHNT and CDR2 YYREEE (reference sequence). V shed 3 bases and J 5 bases; nucleotides not matched to a gene: 4. In DNA form, the CDR3 reads TGTGCCAGCAGCTGGGGACTAGCGGGAGGGCCAACCGGGGAGCTGTTTTTT. Amino acid sequence: CASSWGLAGGPTGELFF.

V and J are TRBV5-1 and TRBJ2-3; the match to TRBD2 covers 11 bases. The CDR3 loop spans 18 amino acids. The V gene's germline CDR1 is SGHRS and CDR2 YFSETQ. V was pared by 2 bases and J by 0 bases, with 8 bases of the junction left unmatched. CDR3 loop: CASSFLAGGYPSTDTQYF. The CDR3 region has the DNA TGCGCCAGCAGCTTTCTAGCGGGGGGTTACCCTAGCACAGATACGCAGTATTTT.

The CDR3 loop reads CASALDRGSNQPQHF. CDR3 DNA sequence: TGTGCCAGCGCCCTGGATAGGGGGAGCAATCAGCCCCAGCATTTT. The genes are TRBV19 and TRBJ1-5; perhaps TRBD1 as D (6 bases). The V end was cut by 9 bases, the J end by 1 base, with 16 bases between. Germline CDR1 LNHDA, CDR2 SQIVND (reference sequence). This CDR3 is 15 amino acids long.

The chain has TRBV11-3 and TRBJ2-2, with 10 nucleotides matching TRBD2. Losses at the gene ends were 0 bases for V and 6 bases for J; bases not matched to a gene: 19. Per germline, CDR1 SGHNT and CDR2 YENEEA. The CDR3 length is 21 residues. The CDR3 region is CASSLEGGLTSGQRGAGELFF. CDR3 coding DNA: TGTGCCAGCAGCTTAGAAGGTGGCTTGACTAGCGGGCAGAGAGGGGCCGGGGAGCTGTTTTTT.

The rearrangement links TRBV7-6 to TRBJ1-1; 12 bases fit TRBD1. CDR3 length: 17 amino acids. CDR1 SGHVS and CDR2 FNYEAQ come from the germline V gene. The V and J ends lost 5 bases and 3 bases, in that order; junction bases with no gene match: 10. In DNA, the CDR3 is TGTGCCAGCAGCATCCGGGACAGGGGGCGAATTGACACTGAAGCTTTCTTT. Protein sequence: CASSIRDRGRIDTEAFF.

The chain employs TRBV5-1 and TRBJ1-1, with D perhaps matching TRBD1 (5 bases). From germline, CDR1 is SGHRS and CDR2 YFSETQ. The V end was cut by 8 bases, the J end by 1 base, with 15 bases between. This CDR3 region has 14 residues. The CDR3: CASATGTENTEAFF. The DNA for the CDR3 is TGCGCCAGTGCGACCGGGACGGAGAACACTGAAGCTTTCTTT.

V and J are TRBV28 and TRBJ1-3, with unresolved D. The CDR3 extends over 13 amino acids. The germline V and J ends were trimmed by 5 bases and 4 bases, with 9 bases remaining between them. Germline CDR1 is MDHEN and CDR2 is SYDVKM. CDR3 amino acids: CASSTRRGNTIYF. The CDR3 region has the DNA TGTGCCAGCAGTACCAGACGAGGAAACACCATATATTTT.

A single count supports this clone. The chain has TRBV13 and TRBJ2-7; TRBD2 is a possible D gene (7 bases). The V gene lost 5 bases and the J gene lost 0 bases, with 17 bases spanning the gap. Germline CDR1 PRHDT, CDR2 FYEKMQ (reference sequence). The CDR3 has 16 amino acids. The CDR3 DNA is TGTGCCAGCAGCGAGGAAGGGGGGGATGGCTCCTACGAGCAGTACTTC. Amino acids: CASSEEGGDGSYEQYF.

CDR3 in DNA: TGTGCCAGCAGTTTTTTTAGCGGGACCCCGGGGGACAATGAGCAGTTCTTC. Translation: CASSFFSGTPGDNEQFF. The V and J genes are TRBV28 and TRBJ2-1; 8 bases are shared with TRBD2. Germline lookup yields CDR1 MDHEN and CDR2 SYDVKM. The J segment lost 5 bases and the V segment lost 3 bases, leaving 12 bases of the junction unmatched. This CDR3 has 17 amino acids. The whole variable domain, filled in from reference TRBV28 and TRBJ2-1, reads DVKVTQSSRYLVKRTGEKVFLECVQDMDHENMFWYRQDPGLGLRLIYFSYDVKMKEKGDIPEGYSVSREKKERFSLILESASTNQTSMYLCASSFFSGTPGDNEQFFGPGTRLTVL.

V usage is TRBV5-1 and J usage is TRBJ2-7; D ambiguous. This CDR3 contains 13 residues. With 0 bases removed from V and 3 bases from J, the gap between germline ends came to 7 bases. Germline-derived CDR1 and CDR2 are SGHRS and YFSETQ. The CDR3 nucleotides read TGCGCCAGCAGCTTGGCACAATACTACGAGCAGTACTTC. Encoded protein: CASSLAQYYEQYF.

This chain connects TRBV7-3 to TRBJ1-6; 7 nucleotides align to TRBD1. Germline CDR1 is SGHTA and CDR2 is FQGTGA. After removal of 5 bases from V and 7 bases from J, the junction contained 8 bases not matched to a gene. The CDR3 consists of 15 residues. CDR3 nucleotide sequence: TGTGCCAGCAGCCCCCAGGGGGGAGAAAATTCACCCCTCCACTTT. It yields the protein CASSPQGGENSPLHF.

Comments on this clone: Its ends do not fully match the called genes, so a read error is possible. The chain uses TRBV7-2 and TRBJ2-4, with D maybe TRBD1 (6 bases). Germline V gene lookup returns CDR1 SGHTA and CDR2 FQGNSA. The CDR3 is 13 amino acids. The CDR3 DNA follows: TGTGCCAGCAGCTTAGAAGGGGGTTCCCTTTGGGACTTC. Its protein is CASSLEGGSLWDF.

The V gene is TRBV24-1, the J gene TRBJ2-6; 8 bases line up with TRBD1. This CDR3 region has 17 residues. CDR1 and CDR2 (germline): KGHDR, SFDVKD. V gave up 4 bases and J gave up 4 bases; unmatched junction bases: 8. CDR3 DNA sequence: TGTGCCACCAGTGACAGACAGGGGCCGAGGGGGGCCAACGTCCTGACTTTC. Encoded protein: CATSDRQGPRGANVLTF.

Of note for this clone: Other DNA sequences in this specimen translate into the identical CDR3. The chain combines TRBV9 with TRBJ1-2; TRBD1 matches at 7 bases. The CDR3 is 14 amino acids. The V segment lost 0 bases and the J segment 2 bases; nucleotides outside the gene matches: 1. Germline CDR1 is SGDLS and CDR2 is YYNGEE. CDR3 region: CASSVGQGNYGYTF. CDR3 coding DNA: TGTGCCAGCAGCGTAGGACAGGGAAACTATGGCTACACCTTC.